This TCR beta chain was found in a study of siplizumab effects on memory and regulatory T cells. Whole-study findings and limits: The suppressive capacity of proliferating Tregs from siplizumab cultures remained unconfirmed. Siplizumab significantly lowered the alloreactive sequences that could be traced to unstimulated CD4+ memory cells.

Libraries were prepared by immunoSEQ multiplex PCR; TCRdb keeps only in-frame clonotypes and omits some of them. Among some 110,000 clones listed, more than 85% were seen once. Comment on this clone: Antigen specificity is unknown.

V was cut by 2 bases and J by 10 bases, with 13 bases left in between. The CDR3 is made up of 13 amino acids. CDR1 is SGDLS and CDR2 is YYNGEE in the germline V gene. This clonotype was sampled from a human donor in good health. The sample comprised Tregs sorted from blood. This rearrangement joins TRBV9 to TRBJ2-1; D gene unclear. CDR3 sequence reads: CASSVLRVGEQFF. The CDR3 nucleotides are TGTGCCAGCAGCGTCCTCCGGGTAGGAGAGCAGTTCTTC.